What follows are 16 T cell receptor beta chains derived from one specimen sequenced in a study of T cell changes during pregnancy in multiple sclerosis (dated by TCRdb to the late 2010s). The library relied on the immunoSEQ multiplex PCR assay. The table was pulled from immuneACCESS by TCRdb, which kept in-frame rearrangements only. Such tables lose some clones; where checked, under half of the loss comes from unresolved V genes, and the rest has no known cause. This sample has about 67,000 clones in its table, and more than 85% of those were observed once. Clones ranked in the top ten supply about 2.3% of the sample. Here the sequenced sample was peripheral blood, taken in the first trimester of pregnancy. These receptor sequences come from a female donor with multiple sclerosis, enrolled in a pregnancy study.

The rearrangement uses TRBV6-1 and TRBJ1-1, with unresolved D. Deletions cut 6 bases from V and 3 bases from J, with 11 bases between. The CDR3 has 13 amino acids. Germline CDR1 and CDR2: MNHNS and SASEGT. DNA for the CDR3: TGTGCCAGCAGGGCCAGCCAGGACACTGAAGCTTTCTTT. Its protein is CASRASQDTEAFF.

The chain combines TRBV5-4 with TRBJ2-7; 10 nucleotides line up with TRBD1. Germline CDR1 reads SGHNT; CDR2 reads YYREEE (reference sequence). The CDR3 totals 13 residues. V trimming: 2 bases; J trimming: 7 bases; junction bases outside the gene matches: 3. The CDR3 reads CASSFDRGQEQYF. The DNA for the CDR3 is TGTGCCAGCAGCTTCGACAGGGGGCAAGAGCAGTACTTC.

This sequence joins TRBV5-1 and TRBJ1-2, with 9 bases aligning to TRBD1. CDR1 is SGHRS and CDR2 is YFSETQ in the germline V gene. The length of the CDR3 is 15 residues. V shed 4 bases and J 4 bases; nucleotides not matched to a gene: 8. DNA of the CDR3: TGCGCCAGCAGCACCGGGACAGGGCGGCCCTATGGCTACACCTTC. It specifies CASSTGTGRPYGYTF.

This CDR3 reads CASSASQGAYGYTF. CDR3 nucleotides: TGTGCCAGCAGTGCTTCGCAGGGGGCCTATGGCTACACCTTC. The chain is built from TRBV6-4 and TRBJ1-2; the match to TRBD1 covers 8 bases. With 4 bases clipped from V and 4 bases from J, the junction kept 5 bases outside the gene matches. CDR3 length: 14 residues. Per germline, CDR1 MRHNA and CDR2 SNTAGT.

The chain links TRBV15 to TRBJ2-3; TRBD2 matches at 13 bases. CDR3 size: 15 residues. Looked up from germline, CDR1 is LNHNV and CDR2 is YYDKDF (reference sequence). J lost 6 bases, V lost 6 bases, and 6 bases had no gene match. This chain's CDR3 is CATSRLAGGVDTQYF. The CDR3 DNA follows: TGTGCCACCAGTCGACTAGCGGGAGGCGTGGATACGCAGTATTTT.

The chain links TRBV7-3 to TRBJ2-2; D unclear. V was pared by 6 bases and J by 0 bases, with 8 bases between. The CDR3 covers 14 residues. Per the germline V gene, CDR1 is SGHTA and CDR2 is FQGTGA. The CDR3 sequence is CASSPGPNTGELFF. The CDR3 DNA sequence: TGTGCCAGCAGTCCGGGTCCGAACACCGGGGAGCTGTTTTTT.

This sequence joins TRBV18 and TRBJ1-2, with 7 bases identical to TRBD1. Germline lookup yields CDR1 KGHSH and CDR2 LQKENI. V lost 3 bases and J lost 5; bases outside the gene matches: 9. The CDR3 spans 15 residues. As DNA, the CDR3 is TGTGCCAGCTCACCTTCAGGGACAGTCAAGTATGGCTACACCTTC. Its protein is CASSPSGTVKYGYTF.

This chain uses TRBV7-3 with TRBJ2-2; 9 bases fit TRBD1. Per the germline V gene, CDR1 is SGHTA and CDR2 is FQGTGA. CDR3 length equals 17 residues. V lost 4 bases and J lost 7; bases outside the gene matches: 13. In DNA form, the CDR3 reads TGTGCCAGCAGCTCACAGGGGGCTCATACCGGATTCGGGGAGCTGTTTTTT. This encodes CASSSQGAHTGFGELFF.

The rearrangement joins TRBV7-9 to TRBJ2-7; 7 positions agree with TRBD1. The CDR3 sequence is 17 residues long. Losses at the gene ends were 2 bases for V and 0 bases for J; bases not matched to a gene: 10. Germline loops: CDR1 SEHNR, CDR2 FQNEAQ (reference sequence). CDR3 sequence: CASSLFGGQQNSYEQYF. CDR3 sequence (DNA): TGTGCCAGCAGCTTATTTGGGGGACAGCAAAACTCCTACGAGCAGTACTTC.

The chain couples TRBV19 to TRBJ1-1; tentative D call: TRBD1 (5 bases). This CDR3 is 13 amino acids long. CDR1 is LNHDA and CDR2 is SQIVND in the germline V gene (reference sequence). Deletions cut 4 bases from V and 4 bases from J, with 10 bases between. The CDR3 coding sequence is TGTGCCAGTAGTACCCAGGGCGTCACTGAAGCTTTCTTT. Its translation: CASSTQGVTEAFF.

The chain employs TRBV7-2 and TRBJ2-1; a possible D gene is TRBD1 (6 bases). CDR3 length: 15 residues. Germline loops: CDR1 SGHTA, CDR2 FQGNSA. The V gene lost 5 bases and the J gene lost 0 bases, with 11 bases spanning the gap. CDR3 sequence reads: CASSRETGSYNEQFF. Written as DNA, the CDR3 is TGTGCCAGCAGCCGAGAGACAGGCTCCTACAATGAGCAGTTCTTC.

The V call is TRBV28, the J call TRBJ1-5, with 9 bases matching TRBD1. V shed 4 bases, J shed 4 bases, and the junction held 5 bases outside the gene matches. This CDR3 comprises 15 residues. The germline V gene has CDR1 MDHEN and CDR2 SYDVKM. The CDR3 sequence is CASSSLTGGNQPQHF. The CDR3 DNA reads TGTGCCAGCAGTTCCTTGACAGGGGGGAATCAGCCCCAGCATTTT.

J is TRBJ2-3 and V is TRBV7-9, with 8 bases fitting TRBD1. From germline, CDR1 is SEHNR and CDR2 FQNEAQ (reference sequence). The CDR3 length is 15 residues. V lost 3 bases, J lost 6 bases, and 8 bases stayed unmatched. CDR3 protein: CASSLRQGPWDTQYF. CDR3 DNA sequence: TGTGCCAGCAGCTTGCGACAGGGGCCCTGGGATACGCAGTATTTT.

The CDR3 nucleotides are TGTGCCAGCAGCTTGACCGGAGTAACCGGGGAGCTGTTTTTT. Its translation is CASSLTGVTGELFF. This sequence joins TRBV5-5 and TRBJ2-2; D not certain. Germline values: CDR1 SGHKS, CDR2 YYEKEE (reference sequence). This CDR3 has 14 amino acids. Trimming shortened V by 1 base and J by 5 bases, and 9 bases separated the two germline ends.

The chain is built from TRBV7-9 and TRBJ2-3; 7 bases are shared with TRBD1. V dropped 1 base and J dropped 1; count of bases not matched to a gene: 2. From germline, CDR1 is SEHNR and CDR2 FQNEAQ (reference sequence). The CDR3 loop spans 15 amino acids. In DNA, the CDR3 is TGTGCCAGCAGCTTAGACAGGGGCCGCACAGATACGCAGTATTTT. Amino acids: CASSLDRGRTDTQYF. Drawing the rest from reference TRBV7-9 and TRBJ2-3, the complete variable domain is DTGVSQNPRHKITKRGQNVTFRCDPISEHNRLYWYRQTLGQGPEFLTYFQNEAQLEKSRLLSDRFSAERPKGSFSTLEIQRTEQGDSAMYLCASSLDRGRTDTQYFGPGTRLTVL.

This chain links TRBV6-1 with TRBJ2-5, with TRBD1 matching 7 bases. The V segment lost 7 bases and the J segment 2 bases; nucleotides outside the gene matches: 7. CDR3 size: 14 residues. Germline loops: CDR1 MNHNS, CDR2 SASEGT. For the CDR3, the DNA is TGTGCCAGCAATCGACAGGGTCTTCAAGAGACCCAGTACTTC. As protein: CASNRQGLQETQYF.